The T cell receptor (beta chain) described here comes from a study of T-cell reconstitution after alpha-beta-depleted transplantation in children. Construction of the TCRbeta library involved unique molecular identifiers. MiXCR was run by TCRdb on the PCR reads, yielding one entry per CDR3 protein. The sample includes hundreds of thousands of distinct CDR3 sequences, roughly an eighth seen only once; the top ten take under 7%. This clonotype was counted ten times or more. Looked up from germline, CDR1 is LGHNA and CDR2 is YSLEER. J gave up 7 bases and V 5 bases, and 14 bases lay outside the gene matches. The CDR3 extends over 16 amino acids.

The rearrangement uses TRBV4-3 and TRBJ2-1; 7 bases are shared with TRBD2. This clonotype was obtained from a human donor who donated a stem cell graft to a child with combined immunodeficiency. The sequenced sample was PBMCs from the stem cell graft donor, obtained from the stem cell graft. The CDR3 DNA sequence: TGCGCCAGCAGCTCGCAGGTGGGAGGGCCGTTTAATGAGCAGTTCTTC. It codes for CASSSQVGGPFNEQFF.